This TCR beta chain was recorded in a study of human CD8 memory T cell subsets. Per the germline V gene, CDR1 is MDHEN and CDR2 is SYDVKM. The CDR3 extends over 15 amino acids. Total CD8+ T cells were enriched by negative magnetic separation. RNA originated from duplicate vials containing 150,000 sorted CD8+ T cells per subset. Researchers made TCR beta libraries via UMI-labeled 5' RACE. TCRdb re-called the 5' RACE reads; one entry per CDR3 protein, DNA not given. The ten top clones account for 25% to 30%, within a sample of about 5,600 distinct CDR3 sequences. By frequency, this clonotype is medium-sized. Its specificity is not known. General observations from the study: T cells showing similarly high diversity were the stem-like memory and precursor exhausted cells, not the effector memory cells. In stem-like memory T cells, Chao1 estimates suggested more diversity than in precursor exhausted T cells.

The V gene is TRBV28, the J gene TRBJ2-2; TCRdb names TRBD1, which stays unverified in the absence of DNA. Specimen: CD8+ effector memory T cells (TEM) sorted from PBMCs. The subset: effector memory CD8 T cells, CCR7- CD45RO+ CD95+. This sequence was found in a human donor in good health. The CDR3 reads CASRPDREGTGELFF.